A selection of T cell receptor beta chains follows, all from one sample in a study of control samples from healthy donors and cancer patients. Sequencing was performed with immunoSEQ multiplex PCR; in TCRdb, only in-frame clones are kept and a portion is missing. The sample contains 100,000 to 150,000 clones, approximately 87% of which appear only once. Sequenced: blood. The source is a man in his 60s in good health. Both conserved end residues are part of each CDR3. A D gene is named only where the DNA matches it firmly. Size values are once, few and many counts, or a class for expanded clones, and some rows have none.

v_call: TRBV7-6
d_call: .
j_call: TRBJ2-3
cdr3_length: 18
clone_size: .
cdr3_aa: CASSLKGLRSLSTDTQYF
cdr3_nt: TGTGCCAGCAGCTTGAAAGGCCTCAGGAGCCTTTCCACAGATACGCAGTATTTT

v_call: TRBV12-3/TRBV12-4
d_call: .
j_call: TRBJ1-1
cdr3_length: 13
clone_size: .
cdr3_aa: CASSLLTNTEAFF
cdr3_nt: TGTGCCAGCAGCCTCCTTACGAACACTGAAGCTTTCTTT

v_call: TRBV5-1
d_call: .
j_call: TRBJ1-2
cdr3_length: 15
clone_size: .
cdr3_aa: CASSLGQPPGFGYTF
cdr3_nt: TGCGCCAGCAGCTTGGGACAGCCGCCTGGGTTCGGCTACACCTTC

v_call: TRBV6-5
d_call: .
j_call: TRBJ1-6
cdr3_length: 16
clone_size: .
cdr3_aa: CASSYSTVRGNSPLHF
cdr3_nt: TGTGCCAGCAGTTACTCGACGGTCAGGGGTAATTCACCCCTCCACTTT

v_call: TRBV5-1
d_call: .
j_call: TRBJ2-7
cdr3_length: 17
clone_size: .
cdr3_aa: CASSSSTGTFSSYEQYF
cdr3_nt: TGCGCCAGCAGCTCAAGTACCGGGACGTTCTCCTCCTACGAGCAGTACTTC

v_call: TRBV30
d_call: .
j_call: TRBJ2-7
cdr3_length: 14
clone_size: .
cdr3_aa: CAWRSVGATYEQYF
cdr3_nt: TGTGCCTGGAGGAGTGTGGGGGCAACCTACGAGCAGTACTTC

v_call: TRBV7-2
d_call: TRBD1
j_call: TRBJ1-5
cdr3_length: 15
clone_size: .
cdr3_aa: CASSPLTGGNQPQHF
cdr3_nt: TGTGCCAGCAGCCCACTGACAGGGGGCAATCAGCCCCAGCATTTT

v_call: TRBV6-1
d_call: .
j_call: TRBJ2-1
cdr3_length: 16
clone_size: .
cdr3_aa: CASSEARGSSYNEQFF
cdr3_nt: TGTGCCAGCAGTGAAGCTCGGGGGAGCTCCTACAATGAGCAGTTCTTC

v_call: TRBV19
d_call: .
j_call: TRBJ1-1
cdr3_length: 16
clone_size: .
cdr3_aa: CASRTGPGREDTEAFF
cdr3_nt: TGTGCCAGTAGGACAGGACCGGGACGGGAAGACACTGAAGCTTTCTTT

v_call: TRBV6-5
d_call: TRBD1
j_call: TRBJ1-2
cdr3_length: 12
clone_size: .
cdr3_aa: CATGQGAYGYTF
cdr3_nt: TGTGCCACGGGACAGGGGGCTTATGGCTACACCTTC

v_call: TRBV5-1
d_call: .
j_call: TRBJ2-3
cdr3_length: 13
clone_size: few
cdr3_aa: CASSWTETDTQYF
cdr3_nt: TGCGCCAGCAGCTGGACTGAAACAGATACGCAGTATTTT

v_call: TRBV6-5
d_call: .
j_call: TRBJ2-1
cdr3_length: 14
clone_size: .
cdr3_aa: CASTIGQNYNEQFF
cdr3_nt: TGTGCCAGCACCATAGGACAGAATTACAATGAGCAGTTCTTC

v_call: TRBV12-3/TRBV12-4
d_call: .
j_call: TRBJ1-2
cdr3_length: 12
clone_size: .
cdr3_aa: CASSLDTYGYTF
cdr3_nt: TGTGCCAGCAGTTTAGACACCTATGGCTACACCTTC

v_call: TRBV6-6
d_call: .
j_call: TRBJ2-1
cdr3_length: 15
clone_size: .
cdr3_aa: CASSLDRGSYNEQFF
cdr3_nt: TGTGCCAGCAGCTTGGACAGAGGCTCCTACAATGAGCAGTTCTTC

v_call: TRBV11-1
d_call: TRBD1
j_call: TRBJ1-5
cdr3_length: 15
clone_size: once
cdr3_aa: CASSLLRGQGQPQHF
cdr3_nt: TGTGCCAGCAGCTTATTGAGGGGGCAGGGTCAGCCCCAGCATTTT

v_call: TRBV18
d_call: .
j_call: TRBJ2-7
cdr3_length: 14
clone_size: .
cdr3_aa: CASSPPAGTGEQYF
cdr3_nt: TGTGCCAGCTCACCACCGGCAGGTACCGGCGAGCAGTACTTC

v_call: TRBV29-1
d_call: .
j_call: TRBJ1-1
cdr3_length: 12
clone_size: .
cdr3_aa: CSVDMGYTEAFF
cdr3_nt: TGCAGCGTTGATATGGGTTACACTGAAGCTTTCTTT

v_call: TRBV27
d_call: TRBD2
j_call: TRBJ2-3
cdr3_length: 17
clone_size: .
cdr3_aa: CASRPIIAGGSTDTQYF
cdr3_nt: TGTGCCAGCAGACCAATCATAGCGGGGGGGAGCACAGATACGCAGTATTTT

v_call: TRBV5-1
d_call: TRBD1
j_call: TRBJ1-1
cdr3_length: 15
clone_size: .
cdr3_aa: CASSWGQGRYSEAFF
cdr3_nt: TGCGCCAGCAGCTGGGGACAGGGAAGATACTCTGAAGCTTTCTTT

v_call: TRBV4-1
d_call: .
j_call: TRBJ1-1
cdr3_length: 14
clone_size: .
cdr3_aa: CASSQVYRVAEAFF
cdr3_nt: TGCGCCAGCAGCCAGGTTTACAGGGTAGCTGAAGCTTTCTTT

v_call: TRBV6-5
d_call: .
j_call: TRBJ1-1
cdr3_length: 13
clone_size: once
cdr3_aa: CASSYEWTTEAFF
cdr3_nt: TGTGCCAGCAGTTACGAGTGGACCACTGAAGCTTTCTTT

v_call: TRBV10-2
d_call: .
j_call: TRBJ1-6
cdr3_length: 14
clone_size: .
cdr3_aa: CAAKLGRVNSPLHF
cdr3_nt: TGCGCCGCGAAATTAGGGAGAGTGAATTCACCCCTCCACTTT

v_call: TRBV28
d_call: .
j_call: TRBJ1-2
cdr3_length: 11
clone_size: .
cdr3_aa: CVGAGNYGYTF
cdr3_nt: TGTGTCGGGGCAGGGAACTATGGCTACACCTTC

v_call: TRBV21-1
d_call: .
j_call: TRBJ1-2
cdr3_length: 14
clone_size: .
cdr3_aa: CASSKVEGAKDYTF
cdr3_nt: TGTGCCAGCAGCAAAGTGGAGGGGGCGAAGGACTACACCTTC

v_call: TRBV6-5
d_call: .
j_call: TRBJ1-5
cdr3_length: 14
clone_size: few
cdr3_aa: CASSSYGINQPQHF
cdr3_nt: TGTGCCAGCAGTTCCTACGGGATTAATCAGCCCCAGCATTTT

v_call: TRBV24-1
d_call: .
j_call: TRBJ2-3
cdr3_length: 16
clone_size: .
cdr3_aa: CATSEVGSGSTDTQYF
cdr3_nt: TGTGCCACCAGTGAGGTGGGTAGCGGAAGCACAGATACGCAGTATTTT

v_call: TRBV7-2
d_call: TRBD2
j_call: TRBJ2-2
cdr3_length: 15
clone_size: .
cdr3_aa: CASSLTSGGAGELFF
cdr3_nt: TGTGCCAGCAGCTTGACTAGCGGGGGGGCCGGGGAGCTGTTTTTT

v_call: TRBV6-1
d_call: .
j_call: TRBJ1-6
cdr3_length: 14
clone_size: .
cdr3_aa: CASSDRVENSPLHF
cdr3_nt: TGTGCCAGCAGTGACAGGGTAGAGAATTCACCCCTCCACTTT

v_call: TRBV27
d_call: .
j_call: TRBJ2-3
cdr3_length: 12
clone_size: .
cdr3_aa: CASSPHRDTQYF
cdr3_nt: TGTGCCAGCAGTCCCCACAGGGATACGCAGTATTTT

v_call: TRBV28
d_call: .
j_call: TRBJ2-3
cdr3_length: 14
clone_size: .
cdr3_aa: CASSPRLGPDTQYF
cdr3_nt: TGTGCCAGCAGTCCCCGACTAGGCCCAGATACGCAGTATTTT

v_call: TRBV5-3
d_call: .
j_call: TRBJ1-5
cdr3_length: 13
clone_size: few
cdr3_aa: CARSLSLNQPQHF
cdr3_nt: TGTGCCAGAAGCTTGTCACTCAATCAGCCCCAGCATTTT

v_call: TRBV19
d_call: TRBD1
j_call: TRBJ1-5
cdr3_length: 16
clone_size: few
cdr3_aa: CASSIQGGADNQPQHF
cdr3_nt: TGTGCCAGTAGTATACAAGGGGGCGCGGACAATCAGCCCCAGCATTTT

v_call: TRBV5-1
d_call: .
j_call: TRBJ1-3
cdr3_length: 14
clone_size: .
cdr3_aa: CASSLMGVGNTIYF
cdr3_nt: TGCGCCAGCAGCTTGATGGGGGTTGGAAACACCATATATTTT

v_call: TRBV7-2
d_call: .
j_call: TRBJ1-1
cdr3_length: 15
clone_size: .
cdr3_aa: CASSLGSGLGAGAFF
cdr3_nt: TGTGCCAGCAGCTTAGGTTCCGGTTTAGGTGCGGGAGCTTTCTTT

v_call: TRBV6-2/TRBV6-3
d_call: .
j_call: TRBJ1-5
cdr3_length: 12
clone_size: .
cdr3_aa: CASSYLGGPQHF
cdr3_nt: TGTGCCAGCAGTTACTTGGGGGGGCCCCAGCATTTT

v_call: TRBV15
d_call: .
j_call: TRBJ1-3
cdr3_length: 16
clone_size: .
cdr3_aa: CATSRDLPGSGNTIYF
cdr3_nt: TGTGCCACCAGCAGAGATCTCCCAGGGAGTGGAAACACCATATATTTT

v_call: TRBV16
d_call: TRBD1
j_call: TRBJ1-3
cdr3_length: 16
clone_size: .
cdr3_aa: CASSLTGQASGNTIYF
cdr3_nt: TGTGCCAGCAGCCTTACCGGACAGGCCTCTGGAAACACCATATATTTT

v_call: TRBV28
d_call: .
j_call: TRBJ1-3
cdr3_length: 15
clone_size: .
cdr3_aa: CASSALTGSGNTIYF
cdr3_nt: TGTGCCAGCAGTGCCCTAACAGGATCTGGAAACACCATATATTTT

v_call: TRBV4-2
d_call: .
j_call: TRBJ1-5
cdr3_length: 16
clone_size: .
cdr3_aa: CASSQEGQAINQPQHF
cdr3_nt: TGTGCCAGCAGCCAAGAGGGCCAGGCCATCAATCAGCCCCAGCATTTT

v_call: TRBV14
d_call: TRBD2
j_call: TRBJ2-1
cdr3_length: 20
clone_size: .
cdr3_aa: CASSQASGLAGDLSYNEQFF
cdr3_nt: TGTGCCAGCAGCCAAGCCTCTGGACTAGCGGGGGATCTCTCCTACAATGAGCAGTTCTTC

v_call: TRBV11-2
d_call: .
j_call: TRBJ2-3
cdr3_length: 12
clone_size: .
cdr3_aa: CASSLGSGKQYF
cdr3_nt: TGTGCCAGCAGCTTAGGATCGGGAAAGCAGTATTTT

v_call: TRBV5-1
d_call: .
j_call: TRBJ1-1
cdr3_length: 16
clone_size: .
cdr3_aa: CASSLEAVGVNTEAFF
cdr3_nt: TGCGCCAGCAGCTTGGAGGCGGTAGGAGTGAACACTGAAGCTTTCTTT

v_call: TRBV7-2
d_call: .
j_call: TRBJ2-3
cdr3_length: 14
clone_size: .
cdr3_aa: CASSLSWVTDTQYF
cdr3_nt: TGTGCCAGCAGCTTAAGCTGGGTCACAGATACGCAGTATTTT

v_call: TRBV27
d_call: .
j_call: TRBJ1-5
cdr3_length: 16
clone_size: .
cdr3_aa: CASSFTPDSSNQPQHF
cdr3_nt: TGTGCCAGCAGTTTTACCCCTGACAGTAGCAATCAGCCCCAGCATTTT

v_call: TRBV28
d_call: .
j_call: TRBJ1-5
cdr3_length: 12
clone_size: .
cdr3_aa: CASFRVNQPQHF
cdr3_nt: TGTGCCAGCTTCAGGGTCAATCAGCCCCAGCATTTT

v_call: TRBV3-1/TRBV3-2
d_call: .
j_call: TRBJ2-2
cdr3_length: 15
clone_size: .
cdr3_aa: CASSQGVVGTGELFF
cdr3_nt: TGTGCCAGCAGCCAAGGCGTGGTGGGCACCGGGGAGCTGTTTTTT

v_call: TRBV5-1
d_call: TRBD1
j_call: TRBJ2-1
cdr3_length: 14
clone_size: .
cdr3_aa: CASSLGQAGDEQFF
cdr3_nt: TGCGCCAGCAGCTTAGGACAGGCAGGCGATGAGCAGTTCTTC

v_call: TRBV6-5
d_call: .
j_call: TRBJ1-3
cdr3_length: 13
clone_size: .
cdr3_aa: CAHRDYSGNTIYF
cdr3_nt: TGTGCCCACAGGGACTACTCTGGAAACACCATATATTTT

v_call: TRBV18
d_call: .
j_call: TRBJ2-7
cdr3_length: 14
clone_size: .
cdr3_aa: CASSLAGHGSVQYF
cdr3_nt: TGTGCCAGCTCCCTCGCCGGGCACGGGTCCGTGCAGTACTTC

v_call: TRBV7-8
d_call: .
j_call: TRBJ1-1
cdr3_length: 14
clone_size: .
cdr3_aa: CASSLVGQNTEAFF
cdr3_nt: TGTGCCAGCAGCTTAGTTGGACAGAACACTGAAGCTTTCTTT

v_call: TRBV7-3
d_call: .
j_call: TRBJ1-6
cdr3_length: 15
clone_size: .
cdr3_aa: CASSLGTSPNSPLHF
cdr3_nt: TGTGCCAGCAGCTTAGGGACATCCCCTAATTCACCCCTCCACTTT

v_call: TRBV27
d_call: .
j_call: TRBJ1-4
cdr3_length: 14
clone_size: .
cdr3_aa: CASSTPSTAEKLFF
cdr3_nt: TGTGCCAGCAGTACCCCTTCCACAGCTGAAAAACTGTTTTTT

v_call: TRBV23-1
d_call: .
j_call: TRBJ1-1
cdr3_length: 19
clone_size: .
cdr3_aa: CASSQSVTRYALTPREAFF
cdr3_nt: TGCGCCAGCAGTCAATCCGTAACTCGGTATGCCTTAACCCCCCGTGAAGCTTTCTTT